Described below is a single T cell receptor beta chain sequence and its context. The antigen is unknown. The sample comes from a study of OX40 agonist ivuxolimab in advanced cancers. Study results and limitations: Researchers report that CD8+ T cells had, on average, more expanded clones than CD4+. The authors also found low normalized T-cell clonal expansion in some nonresponders. Clonal expansion from baseline to week 6 occurred in both CD4+ and CD8+ T cells.

Patients were ruled out by autoimmune disease history or systemic immunosuppression. Generated by immunoSEQ multiplex PCR, the TCRdb table keeps only in-frame clones and is missing some. The table has just over 95,000 clones, around 91% seen once. The sequencing used CD4+ or CD8+ T cells sorted from blood, collected in a trial of the OX40 agonist ivuxolimab. The sequence was collected from an adult with an advanced solid tumor such as melanoma, head and neck, liver or kidney cancer.

The CDR3 DNA follows: TGCGCCAGCAGCTTGGGGAGAACCTACGAGCAGTACTTC. This encodes CASSLGRTYEQYF. J is TRBJ2-7 and V is TRBV5-1; D remains unclear. Trimming removed 0 bases at V and 2 bases at J, with 6 bases between. The CDR3 loop spans 13 amino acids. Germline V gene data show CDR1 as SGHRS and CDR2 as YFSETQ.